These 3 T cell receptor beta chains were sequenced from one sample in a study of cytomegalovirus exposure and HLA in healthy donors. Researchers ran the PCR with 60 Vbeta and 13 Jbeta primers. Sequencing was performed with immunoSEQ multiplex PCR; in TCRdb, only in-frame clones are kept and a portion is missing. The repertoire holds over 150,000 clones, with 87% as singletons. The sequencing input was PBMCs. The source is a woman aged 25 to 39 in good health and CMV-seronegative.

This clone has a handful of counts. CDR3 protein: CASSLGGGQIFNEQFF. Written as DNA, the CDR3 is TGTGCCAGCAGCTTGGGAGGCGGACAGATATTCAATGAGCAGTTCTTC. This chain uses TRBV5-6 with TRBJ2-1, with D possibly TRBD1 on 6 matching bases. CDR1 is SGHDT, CDR2 YYEEEE, per germline. This CDR3 has 16 amino acids. Trimming shortened V by 0 bases and J by 6 bases, and 16 bases separated the two germline ends.

The chain's CDR3 is CASNMDRGRGIYGYTF. The DNA for the CDR3 is TGTGCCAGTAACATGGACAGGGGACGGGGGATTTATGGCTACACCTTC. V is TRBV19 and J is TRBJ1-2, with 9 bases aligning to TRBD1. V dropped 7 bases and J dropped 5; count of bases not matched to a gene: 14. Germline lookup yields CDR1 LNHDA and CDR2 SQIVND (reference sequence). The CDR3 totals 16 residues.

Written as DNA, the CDR3 is TGTGCCAGCAGCTTAGCCCGTACAGGGACCCCTGAAGCTTTCTTT. Translated, it gives CASSLARTGTPEAFF. The J gene is TRBJ1-1, the V gene TRBV11-2, with D perhaps TRBD1 (6 bases). This CDR3 has 15 residues. CDR1 is SGHAT, CDR2 FQNNGV, per germline. Trimming cost V 1 base and J 6 bases, with 15 bases left between them.